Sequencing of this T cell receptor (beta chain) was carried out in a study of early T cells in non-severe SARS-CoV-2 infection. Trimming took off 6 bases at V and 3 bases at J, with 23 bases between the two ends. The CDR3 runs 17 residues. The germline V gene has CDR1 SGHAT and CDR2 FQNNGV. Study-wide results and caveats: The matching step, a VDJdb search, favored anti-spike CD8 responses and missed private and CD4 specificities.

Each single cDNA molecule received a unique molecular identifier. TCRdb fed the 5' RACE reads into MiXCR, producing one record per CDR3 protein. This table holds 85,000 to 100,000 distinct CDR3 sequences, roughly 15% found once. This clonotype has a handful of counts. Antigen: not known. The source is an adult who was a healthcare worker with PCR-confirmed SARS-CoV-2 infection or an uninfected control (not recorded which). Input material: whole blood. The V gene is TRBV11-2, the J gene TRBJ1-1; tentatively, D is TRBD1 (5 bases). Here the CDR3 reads CASSHSWGTLRDTEAFF. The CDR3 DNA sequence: TGTGCCAGCAGTCACTCCTGGGGCACCCTCCGGGACACTGAAGCTTTCTTT.